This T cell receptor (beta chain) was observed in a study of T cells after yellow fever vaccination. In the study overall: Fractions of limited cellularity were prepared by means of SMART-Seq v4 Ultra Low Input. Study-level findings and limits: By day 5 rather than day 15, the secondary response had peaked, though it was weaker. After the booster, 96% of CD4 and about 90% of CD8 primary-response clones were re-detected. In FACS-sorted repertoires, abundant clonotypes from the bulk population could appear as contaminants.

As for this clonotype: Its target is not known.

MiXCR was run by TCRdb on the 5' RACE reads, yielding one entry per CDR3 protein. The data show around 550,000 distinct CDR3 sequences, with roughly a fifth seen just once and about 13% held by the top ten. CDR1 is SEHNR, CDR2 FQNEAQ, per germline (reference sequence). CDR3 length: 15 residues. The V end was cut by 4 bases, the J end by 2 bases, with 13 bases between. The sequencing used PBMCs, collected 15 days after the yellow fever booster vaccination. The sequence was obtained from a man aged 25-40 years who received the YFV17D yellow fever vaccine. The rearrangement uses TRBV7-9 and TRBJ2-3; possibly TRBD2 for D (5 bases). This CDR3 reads CASSSRERITDTQYF. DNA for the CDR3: TGTGCCAGCAGCTCAAGGGAGCGGATCACAGATACGCAGTATTTT. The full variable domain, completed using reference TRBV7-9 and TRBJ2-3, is DTGVSQNPRHKITKRGQNVTFRCDPISEHNRLYWYRQTLGQGPEFLTYFQNEAQLEKSRLLSDRFSAERPKGSFSTLEIQRTEQGDSAMYLCASSSRERITDTQYFGPGTRLTVL.